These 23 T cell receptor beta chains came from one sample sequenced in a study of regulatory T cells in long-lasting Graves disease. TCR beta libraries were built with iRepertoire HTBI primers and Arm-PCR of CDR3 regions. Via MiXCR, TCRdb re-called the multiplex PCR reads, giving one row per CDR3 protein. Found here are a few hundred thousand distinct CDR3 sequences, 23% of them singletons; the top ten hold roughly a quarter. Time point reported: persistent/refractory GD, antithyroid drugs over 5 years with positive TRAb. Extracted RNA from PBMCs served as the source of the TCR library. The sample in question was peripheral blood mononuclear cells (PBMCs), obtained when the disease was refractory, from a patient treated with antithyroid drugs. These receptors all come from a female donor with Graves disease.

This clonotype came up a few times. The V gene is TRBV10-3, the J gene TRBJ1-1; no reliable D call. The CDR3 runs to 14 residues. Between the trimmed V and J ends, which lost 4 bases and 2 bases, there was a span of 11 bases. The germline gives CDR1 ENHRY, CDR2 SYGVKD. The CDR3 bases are TGTGCCATCAGTGCACAAGGCAGAAACACTGAAGCTTTCTTT. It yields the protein CAISAQGRNTEAFF.

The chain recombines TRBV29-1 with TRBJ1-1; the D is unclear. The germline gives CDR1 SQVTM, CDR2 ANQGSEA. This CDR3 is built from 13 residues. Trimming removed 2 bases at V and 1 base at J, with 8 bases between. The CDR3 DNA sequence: TGCAGCGTTGAATCCTCAGGGAACACTGAAGCTTTCTTT. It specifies CSVESSGNTEAFF.

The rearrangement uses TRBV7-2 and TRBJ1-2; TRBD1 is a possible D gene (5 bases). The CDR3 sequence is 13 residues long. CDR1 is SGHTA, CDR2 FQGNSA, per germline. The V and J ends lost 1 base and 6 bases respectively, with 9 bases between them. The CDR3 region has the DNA TGTGCCAGCAGCTTAGTGCAAGGGGATGGCTACACCTTC. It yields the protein CASSLVQGDGYTF.

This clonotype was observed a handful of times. Here the CDR3 reads CSVGAGGGASLTF. The CDR3 region has the DNA TGCAGCGTCGGAGCAGGGGGGGGGGCCTCCTTGACTTTC. The V call is TRBV29-1, the J call TRBJ2-6; the D gene could be TRBD1 or TRBD2 (7 bases each). CDR3 length equals 13 residues. The V gene's germline CDR1 is SQVTM and CDR2 ANQGSEA. The ends were cut back, 6 bases at V and 17 bases at J, with 23 bases in the middle. Full variable domain (missing parts from reference TRBV29-1 and TRBJ2-6): SAVISQKPSRDICQRGTSLTIQCQVDSQVTMMFWYRQQPGQSLTLIATANQGSEATYESGFVIDKFPISRPNLTFSTLTVSNMSPEDSSIYLCSVGAGGGASLTFGAGSRLTVL.

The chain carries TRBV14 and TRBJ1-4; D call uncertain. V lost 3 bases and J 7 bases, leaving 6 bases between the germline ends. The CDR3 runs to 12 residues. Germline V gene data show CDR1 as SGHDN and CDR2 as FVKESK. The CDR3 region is CASSQIGEKLFF. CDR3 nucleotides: TGTGCCAGCAGCCAGATTGGTGAAAAACTGTTTTTT.

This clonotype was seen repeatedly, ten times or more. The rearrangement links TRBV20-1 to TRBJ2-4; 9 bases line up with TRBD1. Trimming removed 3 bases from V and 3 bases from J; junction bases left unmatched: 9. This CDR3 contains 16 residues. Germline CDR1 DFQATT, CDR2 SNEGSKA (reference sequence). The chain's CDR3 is CSASLTGGKDKNIQYF. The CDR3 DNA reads TGCAGTGCTAGCCTTACAGGGGGCAAGGACAAAAACATTCAGTACTTC.

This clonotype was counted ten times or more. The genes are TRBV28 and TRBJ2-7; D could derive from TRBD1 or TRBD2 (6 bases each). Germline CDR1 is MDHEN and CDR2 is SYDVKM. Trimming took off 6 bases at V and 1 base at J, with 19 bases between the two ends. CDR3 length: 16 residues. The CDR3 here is CASSRTIYDRSYEQYF. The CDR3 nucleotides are TGTGCCAGCAGCCGGACTATCTACGACAGGTCCTACGAGCAGTACTTC.

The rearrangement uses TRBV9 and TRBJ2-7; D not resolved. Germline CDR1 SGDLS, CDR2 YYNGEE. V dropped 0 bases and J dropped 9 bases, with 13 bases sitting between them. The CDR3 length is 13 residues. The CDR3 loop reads CASSVDSGLTQYF. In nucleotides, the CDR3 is TGTGCCAGCAGCGTAGATTCAGGTTTAACGCAGTACTTC.

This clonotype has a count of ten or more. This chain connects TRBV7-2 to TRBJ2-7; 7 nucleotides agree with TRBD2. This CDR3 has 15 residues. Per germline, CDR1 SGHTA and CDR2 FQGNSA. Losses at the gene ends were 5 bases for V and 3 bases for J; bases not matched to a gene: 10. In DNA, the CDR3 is TGTGCCAGCAGCCCTATGACTAGCCGATACTACGAGCAGTACTTC. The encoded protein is CASSPMTSRYYEQYF.

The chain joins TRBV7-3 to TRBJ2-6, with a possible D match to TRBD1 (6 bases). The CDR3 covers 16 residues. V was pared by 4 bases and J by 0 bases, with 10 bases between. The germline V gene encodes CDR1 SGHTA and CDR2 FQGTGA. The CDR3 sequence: CASSYRGGSGANVLTF. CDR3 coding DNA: TGTGCCAGCAGCTACAGAGGGGGCTCTGGGGCCAACGTCCTGACTTTC. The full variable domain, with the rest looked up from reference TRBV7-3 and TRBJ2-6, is GAGVSQTPSNKVTEKGKYVELRCDPISGHTALYWYRQSLGQGPEFLIYFQGTGAADDSGLPNDRFFAVRPEGSVSTLKIQRTERGDSAVYLCASSYRGGSGANVLTFGAGSRLTVL.

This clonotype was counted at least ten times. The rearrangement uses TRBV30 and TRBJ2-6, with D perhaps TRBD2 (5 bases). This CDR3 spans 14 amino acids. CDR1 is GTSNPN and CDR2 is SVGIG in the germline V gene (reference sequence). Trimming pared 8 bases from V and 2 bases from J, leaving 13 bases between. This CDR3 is CASTEGTGANVLTF. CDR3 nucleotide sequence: TGTGCCAGTACAGAGGGCACTGGGGCCAACGTCCTGACTTTC.

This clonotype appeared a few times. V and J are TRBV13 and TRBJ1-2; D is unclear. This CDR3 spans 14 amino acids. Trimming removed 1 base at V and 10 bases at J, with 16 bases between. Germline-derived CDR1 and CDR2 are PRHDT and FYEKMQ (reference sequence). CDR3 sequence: CASSLDMDRTTYTF. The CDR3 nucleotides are TGTGCCAGCAGCTTAGACATGGATAGGACGACCTACACCTTC.

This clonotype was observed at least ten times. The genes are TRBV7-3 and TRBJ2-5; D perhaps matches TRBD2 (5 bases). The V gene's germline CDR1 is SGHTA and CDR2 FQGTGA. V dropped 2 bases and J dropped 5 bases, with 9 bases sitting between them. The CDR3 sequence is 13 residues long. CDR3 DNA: TGTGCCAGCAGCTTAGAGAGAGGGGAGACCCAGTACTTC. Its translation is CASSLERGETQYF.

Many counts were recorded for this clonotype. DNA for the CDR3: TGTGCCAGCTATAATAACAGGGGATCTGGAAACACCATATATTTT. This codes for CASYNNRGSGNTIYF. The genes are TRBV2 and TRBJ1-3, with 7 bases aligning to TRBD1. Trimming removed 8 bases from V and 1 base from J; junction bases left unmatched: 8. CDR3 length equals 15 residues. Germline values: CDR1 SNHLY, CDR2 FYNNEI. The whole variable domain, filled in from reference TRBV2 and TRBJ1-3, reads EPEVTQTPSHQVTQMGQEVILRCVPISNHLYFYWYRQILGQKVEFLVSFYNNEISEKSEIFDDQFSVERPDGSNFTLKIRSTKLEDSAMYFCASYNNRGSGNTIYFGEGSWLTVV.

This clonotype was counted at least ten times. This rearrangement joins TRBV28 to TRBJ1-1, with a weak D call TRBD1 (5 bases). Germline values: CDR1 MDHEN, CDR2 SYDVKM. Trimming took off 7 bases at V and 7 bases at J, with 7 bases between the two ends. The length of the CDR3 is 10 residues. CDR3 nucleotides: TGTGCCAGCATAGGGGTTGAAGCTTTCTTT. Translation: CASIGVEAFF.

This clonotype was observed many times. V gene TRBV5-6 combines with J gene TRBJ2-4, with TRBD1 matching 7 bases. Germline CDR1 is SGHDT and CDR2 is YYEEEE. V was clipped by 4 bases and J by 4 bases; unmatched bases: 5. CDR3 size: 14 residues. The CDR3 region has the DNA TGTGCCAGCAGCCATGGGGACAGAAAAAACATTCAGTACTTC. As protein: CASSHGDRKNIQYF.

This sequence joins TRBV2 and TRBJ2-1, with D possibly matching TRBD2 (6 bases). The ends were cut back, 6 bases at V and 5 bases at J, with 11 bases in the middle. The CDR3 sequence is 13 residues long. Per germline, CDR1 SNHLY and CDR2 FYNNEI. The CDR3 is CASSADYNNEQFF. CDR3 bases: TGTGCCAGCAGCGCGGACTACAACAATGAGCAGTTCTTC.

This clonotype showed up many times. Here the CDR3 DNA reads TGTGCCAGCAGTTACTCTGGGCAGGGGAGTAAAAGCAATCAGCCCCAGCATTTT. It is translated as CASSYSGQGSKSNQPQHF. The gene calls are TRBV6-5 and TRBJ1-5; the D gene is possibly TRBD1 (6 bases). CDR1 is MNHEY and CDR2 is SVGAGI in the germline V gene. This CDR3 has 18 residues. Trimming removed 0 bases at V and 1 base at J, with 16 bases between.

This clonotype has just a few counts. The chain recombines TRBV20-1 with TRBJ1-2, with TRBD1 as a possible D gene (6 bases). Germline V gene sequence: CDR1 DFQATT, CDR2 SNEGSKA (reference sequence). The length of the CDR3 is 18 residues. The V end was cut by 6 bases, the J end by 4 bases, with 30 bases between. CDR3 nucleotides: TGCAGTGCCCTAGAAAATTCGGACAGTCCAATCCCATTCTATGGCTACACCTTC. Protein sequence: CSALENSDSPIPFYGYTF.

This CDR3 is CASSRDSKSYEQYF. Written as DNA, the CDR3 is TGTGCCAGCAGCCGGGACAGCAAATCCTACGAGCAGTACTTC. The chain has TRBV7-2 and TRBJ2-7, with 7 bases that match TRBD1. The V gene end was trimmed by 5 bases and the J gene end by 1 base; junction bases not matched to a gene: 5. CDR3 length equals 14 residues. From germline, CDR1 is SGHTA and CDR2 FQGNSA.

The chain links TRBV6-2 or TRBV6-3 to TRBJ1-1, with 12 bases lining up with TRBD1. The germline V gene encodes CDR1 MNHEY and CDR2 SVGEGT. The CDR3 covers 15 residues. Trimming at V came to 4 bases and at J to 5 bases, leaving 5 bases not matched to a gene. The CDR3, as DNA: TGTGCCAGCAGTTCGGGACAGGGGGCAGGTACTGAAGCTTTCTTT. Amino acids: CASSSGQGAGTEAFF.

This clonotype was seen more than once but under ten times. The CDR3 sequence is CASSWGGSNTGELFF. The CDR3 DNA sequence: TGTGCCAGCAGTTGGGGGGGTTCTAACACCGGGGAGCTGTTTTTT. The V gene is TRBV12-3 or TRBV12-4, the J gene TRBJ2-2, with TRBD2 identical over 7 bases. This CDR3 has 15 amino acids. V shed 4 bases, J shed 2 bases, and the junction held 4 bases outside the gene matches.

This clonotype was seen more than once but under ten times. CDR3: CASSQVRTGGAPLHF. Written as DNA, the CDR3 is TGCGCCAGCAGCCAAGTTAGGACAGGGGGGGCACCCCTCCACTTT. The gene calls are TRBV4-3 and TRBJ1-6, with 10 nucleotides matching TRBD1. The V and J ends lost 1 base and 11 bases, in that order; junction bases with no gene match: 5. Germline CDR1 reads LGHNA; CDR2 reads YSLEER. CDR3 size: 15 residues.